This T cell receptor beta chain was found in a study of tumor and adjacent non-tumor tissue in lung cancer. The overall study: There were 12 adenocarcinoma, 2 squamous cell carcinoma and 1 small cell lung cancer cases. The patients, 9 to 11 men and five or six women, were roughly 30 to 76 with stage I to III disease. Study findings and constraints: In normal lung, the top 100 clones were significantly more dominant than in tumor.

CDR1 and CDR2 from the germline V gene are MGHRA and YSYEKL. The CDR3 extends over 15 amino acids. The library came from three nested PCR rounds adapted from ARM-PCR protocols. A single record per CDR3 protein comes from TCRdb applying MiXCR to the multiplex PCR reads. The table shows 48,000 or so distinct CDR3 sequences, with under 75% occurring only once. No cell sorting was done before RNA was extracted from the tissue. More than 3 cm separated this lung sample from the edge of the tumor. On this clonotype itself: The target antigen is unknown. At one end, the junction sequence differs from germline, possibly due to a read error.

J is TRBJ1-1 and V is TRBV4-1, with 8 bases matching TRBD1. This receptor was taken from a woman in her 70s with non-small cell lung cancer. The material sequenced was distant non-tumor lung tissue. Here the CDR3 DNA reads TGCGCCAGTAGCCAAGGACAGGGAGTGAACACTGAAGCTTTCTTT. Amino acids: CASSQGQGVNTEAFF.